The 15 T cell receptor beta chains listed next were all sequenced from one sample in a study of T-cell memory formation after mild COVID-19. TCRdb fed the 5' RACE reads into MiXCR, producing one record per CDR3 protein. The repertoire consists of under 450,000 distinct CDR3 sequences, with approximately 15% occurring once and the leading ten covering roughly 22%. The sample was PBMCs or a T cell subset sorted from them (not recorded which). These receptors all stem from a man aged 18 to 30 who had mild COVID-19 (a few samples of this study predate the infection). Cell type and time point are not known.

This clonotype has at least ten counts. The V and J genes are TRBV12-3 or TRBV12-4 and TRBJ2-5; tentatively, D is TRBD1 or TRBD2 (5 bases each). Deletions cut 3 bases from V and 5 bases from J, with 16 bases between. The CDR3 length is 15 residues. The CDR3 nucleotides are TGTGCCAGCAGTTTGAGGCTAGCCTGGGGGGAGACCCAGTACTTC. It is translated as CASSLRLAWGETQYF.

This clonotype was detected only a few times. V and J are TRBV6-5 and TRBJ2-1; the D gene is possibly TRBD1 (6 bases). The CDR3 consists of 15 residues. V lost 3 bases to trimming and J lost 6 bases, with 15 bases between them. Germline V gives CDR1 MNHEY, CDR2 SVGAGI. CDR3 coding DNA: TGTGCCAGCAGTTATAACAGGGACCCCGCCAATGAGCAGTTCTTC. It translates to CASSYNRDPANEQFF.

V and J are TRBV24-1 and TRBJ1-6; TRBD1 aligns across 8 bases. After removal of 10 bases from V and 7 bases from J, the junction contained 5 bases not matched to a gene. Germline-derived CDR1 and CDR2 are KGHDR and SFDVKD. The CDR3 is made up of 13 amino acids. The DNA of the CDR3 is TGTGCCACTTCCCGGGACAGGAATTCACCCCTCCACTTT. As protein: CATSRDRNSPLHF.

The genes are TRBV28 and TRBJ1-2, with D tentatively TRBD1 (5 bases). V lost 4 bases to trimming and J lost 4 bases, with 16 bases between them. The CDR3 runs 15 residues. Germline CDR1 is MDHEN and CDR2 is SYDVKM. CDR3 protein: CASSSGRGSLYGYTF. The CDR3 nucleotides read TGTGCCAGCAGTTCGGGGCGCGGCAGCCTCTATGGCTACACCTTC.

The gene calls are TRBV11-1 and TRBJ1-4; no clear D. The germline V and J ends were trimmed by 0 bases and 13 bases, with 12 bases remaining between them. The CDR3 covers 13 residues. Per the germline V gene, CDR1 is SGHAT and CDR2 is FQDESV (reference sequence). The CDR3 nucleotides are TGTGCCAGCAGCTTAGCGCCGGGTCGAGGACTGTTTTTT. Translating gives CASSLAPGRGLFF.

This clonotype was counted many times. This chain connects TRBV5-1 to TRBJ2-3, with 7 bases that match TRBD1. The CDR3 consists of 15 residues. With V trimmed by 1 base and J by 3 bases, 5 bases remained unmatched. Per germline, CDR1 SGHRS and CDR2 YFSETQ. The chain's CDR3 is CASSLTGEGTDTQYF. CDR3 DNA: TGCGCCAGCAGCTTGACAGGGGAAGGGACAGATACGCAGTATTTT.

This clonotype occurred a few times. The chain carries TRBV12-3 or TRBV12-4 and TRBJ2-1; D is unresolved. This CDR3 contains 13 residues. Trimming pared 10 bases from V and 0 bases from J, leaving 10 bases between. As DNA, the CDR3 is TGTGCCACCCTTATAGACTCCTACAATGAGCAGTTCTTC. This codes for CATLIDSYNEQFF.

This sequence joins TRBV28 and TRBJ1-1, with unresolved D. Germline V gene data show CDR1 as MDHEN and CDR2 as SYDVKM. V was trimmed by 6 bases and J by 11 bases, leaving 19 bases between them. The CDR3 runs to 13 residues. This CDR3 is CASSKDVTIGAFF. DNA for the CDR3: TGTGCCAGCAGCAAGGACGTCACAATTGGGGCTTTCTTT.

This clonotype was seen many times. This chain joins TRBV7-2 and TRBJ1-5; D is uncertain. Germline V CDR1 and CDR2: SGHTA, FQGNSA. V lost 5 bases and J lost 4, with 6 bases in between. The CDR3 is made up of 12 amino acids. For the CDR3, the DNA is TGTGCCAGCAGCGGGGAGAATCAGCCCCAGCATTTT. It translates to CASSGENQPQHF.

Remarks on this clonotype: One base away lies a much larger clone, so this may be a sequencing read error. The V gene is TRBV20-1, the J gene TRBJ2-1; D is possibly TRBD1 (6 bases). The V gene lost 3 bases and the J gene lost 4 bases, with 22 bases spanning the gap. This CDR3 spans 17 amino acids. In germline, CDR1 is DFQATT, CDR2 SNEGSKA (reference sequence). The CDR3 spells CSARERFRVGQYNEQFF. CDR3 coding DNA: TGCAGTGCTAGGGAACGTTTTAGGGTAGGACAGTACAATGAGCAGTTCTTC.

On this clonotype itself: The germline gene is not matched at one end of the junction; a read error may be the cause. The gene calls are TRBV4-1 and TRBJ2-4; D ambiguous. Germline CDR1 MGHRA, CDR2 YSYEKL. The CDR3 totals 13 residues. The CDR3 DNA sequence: TGCGCCAGCAGCCACCCCGGACGGGCATGGGTACACTTC. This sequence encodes CASSHPGRAWVHF.

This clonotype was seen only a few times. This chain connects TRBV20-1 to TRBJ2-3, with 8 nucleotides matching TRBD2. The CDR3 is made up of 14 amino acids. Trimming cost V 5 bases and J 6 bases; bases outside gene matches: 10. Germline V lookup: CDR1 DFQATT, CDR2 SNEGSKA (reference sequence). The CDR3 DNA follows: TGCAGTGCTGATCGAGCGGGGGCAGGGGATACGCAGTATTTT. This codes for CSADRAGAGDTQYF.

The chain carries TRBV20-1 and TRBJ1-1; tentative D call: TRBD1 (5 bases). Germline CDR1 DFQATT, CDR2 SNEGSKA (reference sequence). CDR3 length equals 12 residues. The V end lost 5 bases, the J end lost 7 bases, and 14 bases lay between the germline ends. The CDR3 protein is CSALAGTYEAFF. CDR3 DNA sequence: TGCAGTGCTCTAGCCGGGACCTATGAAGCTTTCTTT.

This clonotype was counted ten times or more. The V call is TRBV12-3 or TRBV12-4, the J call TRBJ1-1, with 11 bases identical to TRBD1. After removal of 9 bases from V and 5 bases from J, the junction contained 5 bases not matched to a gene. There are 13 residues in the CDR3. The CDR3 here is CASRGQGVTEAFF. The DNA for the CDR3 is TGTGCCAGTAGGGGACAGGGGGTTACTGAAGCTTTCTTT.

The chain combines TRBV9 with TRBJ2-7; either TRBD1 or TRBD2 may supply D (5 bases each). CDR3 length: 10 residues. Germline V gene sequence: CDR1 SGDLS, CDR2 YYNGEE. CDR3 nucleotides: TGTGCCATCAGACCGCCGCAGGGAGCCGTC. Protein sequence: CAIRPPQGAV.